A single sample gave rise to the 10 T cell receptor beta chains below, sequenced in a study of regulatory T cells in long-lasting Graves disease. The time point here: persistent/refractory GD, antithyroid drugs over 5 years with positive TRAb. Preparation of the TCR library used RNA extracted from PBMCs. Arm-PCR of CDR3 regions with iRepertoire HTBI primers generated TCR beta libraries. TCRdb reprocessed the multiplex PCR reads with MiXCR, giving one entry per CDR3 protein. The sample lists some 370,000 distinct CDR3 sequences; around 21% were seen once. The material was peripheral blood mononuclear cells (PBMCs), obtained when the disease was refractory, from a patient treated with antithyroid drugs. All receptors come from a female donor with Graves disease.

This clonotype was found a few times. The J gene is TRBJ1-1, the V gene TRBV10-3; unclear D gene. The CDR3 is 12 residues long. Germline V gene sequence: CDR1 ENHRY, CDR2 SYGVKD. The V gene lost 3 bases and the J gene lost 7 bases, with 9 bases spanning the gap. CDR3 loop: CAISDGVGEAFF. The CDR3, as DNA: TGTGCCATCAGTGATGGGGTTGGTGAAGCTTTCTTT.

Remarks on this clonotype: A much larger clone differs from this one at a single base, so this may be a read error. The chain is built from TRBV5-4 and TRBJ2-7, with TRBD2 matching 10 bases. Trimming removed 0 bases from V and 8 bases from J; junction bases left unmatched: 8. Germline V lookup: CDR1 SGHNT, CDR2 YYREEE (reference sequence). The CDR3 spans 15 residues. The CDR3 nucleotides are TGTGCCAGCAGCTTGGCCGGGACTAGCGTCCACAAGCAGTACTTC. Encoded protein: CASSLAGTSVHKQYF.

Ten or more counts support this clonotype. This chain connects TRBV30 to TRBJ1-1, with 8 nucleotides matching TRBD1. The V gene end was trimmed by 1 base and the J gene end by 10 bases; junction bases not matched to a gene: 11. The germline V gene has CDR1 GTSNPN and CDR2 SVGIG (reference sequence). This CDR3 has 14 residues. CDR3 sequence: CAWSDGTGGGRAFF. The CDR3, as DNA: TGTGCCTGGAGTGATGGGACAGGTGGGGGCAGAGCTTTCTTT. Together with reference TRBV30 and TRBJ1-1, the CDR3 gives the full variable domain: SQTIHQWPATLVQPVGSPLSLECTVEGTSNPNLYWYRQAAGRGLQLLFYSVGIGQISSEVPQNLSASRPQDRQFILSSKKLLLSDSGFYLCAWSDGTGGGRAFFGQGTRLTVV.

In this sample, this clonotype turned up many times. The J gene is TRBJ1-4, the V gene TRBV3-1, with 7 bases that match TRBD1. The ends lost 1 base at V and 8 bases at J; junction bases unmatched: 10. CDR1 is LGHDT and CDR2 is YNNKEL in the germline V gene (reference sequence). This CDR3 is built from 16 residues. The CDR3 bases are TGTGCCAGCAGCCAAGTCTTGACAGGGACCATCGAAAAACTGTTTTTT. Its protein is CASSQVLTGTIEKLFF.

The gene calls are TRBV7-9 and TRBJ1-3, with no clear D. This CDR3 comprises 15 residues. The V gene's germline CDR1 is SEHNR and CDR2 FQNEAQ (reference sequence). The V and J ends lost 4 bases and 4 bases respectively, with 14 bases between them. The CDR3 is CASSSSGRRGNTIYF. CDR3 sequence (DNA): TGTGCCAGCAGCTCGTCCGGCCGGCGAGGAAACACCATATATTTT.

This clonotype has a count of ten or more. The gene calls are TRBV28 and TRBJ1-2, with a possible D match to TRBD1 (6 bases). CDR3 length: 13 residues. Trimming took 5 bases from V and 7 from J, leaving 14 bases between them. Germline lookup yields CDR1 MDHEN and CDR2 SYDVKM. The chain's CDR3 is CASSTTGSPGYTF. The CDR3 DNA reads TGTGCCAGCAGTACTACAGGGTCCCCTGGCTACACCTTC.

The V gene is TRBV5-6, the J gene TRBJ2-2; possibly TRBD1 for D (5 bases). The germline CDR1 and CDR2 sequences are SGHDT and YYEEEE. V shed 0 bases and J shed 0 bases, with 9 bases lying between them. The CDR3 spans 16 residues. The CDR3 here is CASSLGGSANTGELFF. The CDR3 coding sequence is TGTGCCAGCAGCTTGGGGGGCAGCGCGAACACCGGGGAGCTGTTTTTT.

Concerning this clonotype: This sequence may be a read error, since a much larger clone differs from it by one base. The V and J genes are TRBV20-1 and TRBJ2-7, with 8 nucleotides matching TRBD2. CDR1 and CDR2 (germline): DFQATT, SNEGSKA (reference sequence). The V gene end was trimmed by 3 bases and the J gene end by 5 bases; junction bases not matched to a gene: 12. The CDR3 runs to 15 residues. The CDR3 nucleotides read TGCAGTGCTAGTGGAATTTGGAGCGGGAGCCACGAGCAGTACTTC. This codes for CSASGIWSGSHEQYF.

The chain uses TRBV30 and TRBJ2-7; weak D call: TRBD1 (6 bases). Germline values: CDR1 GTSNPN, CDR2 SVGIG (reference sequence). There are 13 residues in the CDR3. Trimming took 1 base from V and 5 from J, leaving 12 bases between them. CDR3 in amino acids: CAWSDTGLNEQYF. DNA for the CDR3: TGTGCCTGGAGTGACACAGGGTTGAACGAGCAGTACTTC.

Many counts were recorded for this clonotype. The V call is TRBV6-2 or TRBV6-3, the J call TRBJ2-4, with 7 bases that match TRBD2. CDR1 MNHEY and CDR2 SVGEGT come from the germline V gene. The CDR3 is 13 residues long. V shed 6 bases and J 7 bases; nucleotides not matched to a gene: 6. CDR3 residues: CASSPVGGNIQYF. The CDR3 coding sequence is TGTGCCAGCAGCCCTGTCGGGGGGAACATTCAGTACTTC.